This T cell receptor (beta chain) is from a study of T cell responses to AZD1222 COVID-19 vaccine. Across the whole study: Doses given second, at about 4 or about 12 weeks, were pooled. General study results and limits: There were vaccine-associated CD4 TCRs across spike, dominant at 160-218 and 743-854. The peak T cell response came first, and repertoires were sampled only after it.

Only in-frame clones appear in the TCRdb table, and some are missing; sequencing was by immunoSEQ multiplex PCR. This table has some 120,000 clones, roughly 87% appearing once. Comments on this clone: Its antigen is unidentified.

Sequenced material: peripheral blood, taken on day 0 of AZD1222 vaccination. The origin of this receptor is an adult in good health.

CDR3 amino acids: CSVRGRSTDTQYF. DNA for the CDR3: TGCAGCGTGAGGGGTAGGAGCACAGATACGCAGTATTTT. The rearrangement uses TRBV29-1 and TRBJ2-3; TRBD1 or TRBD2 may be the D gene (5 bases each). The V end lost 6 bases, the J end lost 0 bases, and 10 bases lay between the germline ends. Germline loops: CDR1 SQVTM, CDR2 ANQGSEA. The CDR3 covers 13 residues.